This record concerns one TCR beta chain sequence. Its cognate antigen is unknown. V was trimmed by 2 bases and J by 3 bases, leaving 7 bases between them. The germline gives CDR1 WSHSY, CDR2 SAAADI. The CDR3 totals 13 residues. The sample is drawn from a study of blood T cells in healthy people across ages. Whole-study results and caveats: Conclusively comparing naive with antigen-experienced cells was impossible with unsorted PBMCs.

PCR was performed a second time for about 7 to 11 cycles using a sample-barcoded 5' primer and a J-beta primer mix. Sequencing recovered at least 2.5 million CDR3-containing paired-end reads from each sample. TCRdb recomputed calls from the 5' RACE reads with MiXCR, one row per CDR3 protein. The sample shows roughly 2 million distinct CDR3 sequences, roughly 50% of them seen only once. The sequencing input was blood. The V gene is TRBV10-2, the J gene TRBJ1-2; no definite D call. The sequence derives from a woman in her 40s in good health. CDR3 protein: CASSETLYYGYTF. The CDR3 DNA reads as TGCGCCAGCAGTGAGACGCTTTACTATGGCTACACCTTC.